The clone carrying this T cell receptor beta chain came up once. These data belong to a study of T cell changes during pregnancy in multiple sclerosis. Profiling relied on immunoSEQ multiplex PCR, and the TCRdb table lists in-frame clones only, not all of them. Here the sample spans some 67,000 clones, 75% to 95% being singletons. The germline V gene has CDR1 SGHKS and CDR2 YYEKEE (reference sequence). The CDR3 has 15 residues. V was trimmed by 3 bases and J by 10 bases, leaving 22 bases between them. The TCR originated in a female donor with multiple sclerosis, enrolled in a pregnancy study. The chain is built from TRBV5-5 and TRBJ1-2, with a possible D match to TRBD1 (5 bases). Material: peripheral blood, obtained in the first trimester of pregnancy. Here the CDR3 reads CASSSGLPSLDPYTF. The CDR3 DNA reads as TGTGCCAGCAGCTCAGGGTTACCCTCGCTAGACCCCTACACCTTC.